The following is a T cell receptor beta chain sequence with its context. Its antigen is undetermined. This specimen comes from a study of cytomegalovirus exposure and HLA in healthy donors. PCR employed 60 Vbeta and 13 Jbeta primers. The protocol was immunoSEQ multiplex PCR, while the TCRdb copy is restricted to in-frame clones and leaves out a portion. The sample yields about 160,000 clones, around 83% seen once. CDR3 length: 15 amino acids. Looked up from germline, CDR1 is MNHNY and CDR2 is SVGAGI (reference sequence). V shed 8 bases and J 2 bases; nucleotides not matched to a gene: 9. Study outcomes and limitations: Among TCR sequences, most were rare, though some public TCRs appeared in many donors. About 87% or about 30% of the time was how often most TCR beta V segments were productive, according to an earlier analysis.

Source material: PBMCs. The chain couples TRBV6-6 to TRBJ1-5; the match to TRBD1 covers 7 bases. The source is a male donor in good health and CMV-seropositive. The CDR3 here is CASSNGRGGNQPQHF. In DNA, the CDR3 is TGTGCCAGCTCGAATGGCAGGGGGGGCAATCAGCCCCAGCATTTT.